This T cell receptor (beta chain) was profiled in a study of spatial heterogeneity in lung cancer. Only a few counts were recorded for this clonotype. Antigen unknown. Study results and caveats: At tumor resection, ubiquitous expanded TCRs were detected in blood more often than later.

Time point here: blood at routine non-recurrence follow-up after resection. No cell sorting; template was whole RNA from tumor, lung tissue or PBMC. With 4 bases clipped from V and 2 bases from J, the junction kept 13 bases outside the gene matches. Looked up from germline, CDR1 is MNHEY and CDR2 is SVGEGT. The CDR3 is 18 residues long. TCRdb itself ran the 5' RACE reads through MiXCR, one entry per CDR3 protein. The sample yields 110,000 or so distinct CDR3 sequences, approximately 11% seen once. The chain recombines TRBV6-2 or TRBV6-3 with TRBJ2-4; the match to TRBD1 covers 8 bases. The receptor's source is a female donor with early-stage non-small cell lung cancer. The sequences come from PBMCs, collected at follow-up. CDR3 nucleotides: TGTGCCAGCAGTTCCATTCCGGACAGGGCGGGTACCAAAAACATTCAGTACTTC. Translated, it gives CASSSIPDRAGTKNIQYF.